This T cell receptor beta chain came from a study of blood T cell repertoires in COVID-19. TCRdb's copy holds only in-frame clones and misses some; the assay was immunoSEQ multiplex PCR. The sample comprises a few hundred thousand clones, approximately 82% of which are singletons, and around 2.4% rests with the top ten. This CDR3 has 16 residues. The germline V and J ends were trimmed by 0 bases and 0 bases, with 11 bases remaining between them. CDR1 is SGHTA and CDR2 is FQGNSA in the germline V gene. The sequencing sample was made of peripheral blood. This clonotype was obtained from a man aged 35 to 55 who had recovered from COVID-19. V is TRBV7-2 and J is TRBJ1-2; tentatively, D is TRBD1 (6 bases). The CDR3 is CASSLARQAANYGYTF. For the CDR3, the DNA is TGTGCCAGCAGCTTAGCAAGACAGGCAGCTAACTATGGCTACACCTTC.